This passage covers 23 T cell receptor beta chains from one sample sequenced in a study of T cell responses to AZD1222 COVID-19 vaccine. Assay used: immunoSEQ multiplex PCR; TCRdb lists only in-frame clones, some missing. The sample holds about 120,000 clones; around 89% are singletons and the top ten take about 1.4%. Specimen: peripheral blood, collected on day 0 of AZD1222 vaccination. The receptors were gathered from an adult in good health.

J is TRBJ2-2 and V is TRBV28; 8 positions match TRBD1. After removal of 5 bases from V and 4 bases from J, the junction contained 6 bases not matched to a gene. The CDR3 totals 15 residues. CDR1 is MDHEN and CDR2 is SYDVKM in the germline V gene. Written as DNA, the CDR3 is TGTGCCAGCAGTAGGACAGGGTATCGCACCGGGGAGCTGTTTTTT. It is translated as CASSRTGYRTGELFF.

The gene calls are TRBV15 and TRBJ2-1; 7 bases map to TRBD2. Trimming removed 0 bases from V and 8 bases from J; junction bases left unmatched: 10. The CDR3 covers 16 residues. Germline loops: CDR1 LNHNV, CDR2 YYDKDF (reference sequence). DNA for the CDR3: TGTGCCACCAGCAGAGATTTCCCAACGACTAGCCATGAGCAGTTCTTC. Its translation is CATSRDFPTTSHEQFF.

The chain combines TRBV24-1 with TRBJ2-6; 9 bases fit TRBD1. The CDR3 has 16 residues. Losses at the gene ends were 5 bases for V and 3 bases for J; bases not matched to a gene: 4. Per germline, CDR1 KGHDR and CDR2 SFDVKD. CDR3 region: CATSGQGEGGANVLTF. In DNA, the CDR3 is TGTGCCACCAGTGGACAGGGGGAAGGTGGGGCCAACGTCCTGACTTTC.

This clone was recorded a few times. The V gene is TRBV24-1, the J gene TRBJ2-5, with 10 bases lining up with TRBD2. Germline V gene data show CDR1 as KGHDR and CDR2 as SFDVKD. V shed 9 bases and J 5 bases; nucleotides not matched to a gene: 5. The CDR3 has 13 residues. The CDR3 is CATRGTSDETQYF. In DNA, the CDR3 is TGTGCCACCCGAGGGACTAGCGACGAGACCCAGTACTTC.

This chain joins TRBV3-1 (or the pseudogene TRBV3-2) and TRBJ2-5; D possibly corresponds to TRBD2 (6 bases). Germline assignment: CDR1 LGHDT and CDR2 YNNKEL (reference sequence). V was shortened by 4 bases and J by 7 bases, with 19 bases between the two germline ends. CDR3 length: 15 residues. The CDR3 DNA reads as TGTGCCAGCAGCCCGCGGGGTGGTGATGGAGGGACCCAGTACTTC. It translates to CASSPRGGDGGTQYF.

V gene TRBV7-9 combines with J gene TRBJ2-3, with 7 bases that match TRBD2. CDR3 length: 15 residues. The V segment lost 5 bases and the J segment 8 bases; nucleotides outside the gene matches: 13. Germline V gene sequence: CDR1 SEHNR, CDR2 FQNEAQ (reference sequence). CDR3 coding DNA: TGTGCCAGCAGCCGAGGGGAGGGGAATATGGCTACGCAGTATTTT. Translated, it gives CASSRGEGNMATQYF.

The rearrangement joins TRBV11-3 to TRBJ1-4; D gene uncertain. V was trimmed by 4 bases and J by 0 bases, leaving 9 bases between them. CDR1 and CDR2 from the germline V gene are SGHNT and YENEEA. The CDR3 extends over 15 amino acids. The CDR3 here is CASSSRDPTNEKLFF. CDR3 DNA: TGTGCCAGCAGCTCCCGGGATCCAACTAATGAAAAACTGTTTTTT.

The rearrangement uses TRBV10-3 and TRBJ2-2; D tentatively reads TRBD1 or TRBD2 (5 bases each). Germline V CDR1 and CDR2: ENHRY, SYGVKD. The CDR3 has 20 residues. V lost 0 bases, J lost 2 bases, and 22 bases lay in between. CDR3 bases: TGTGCCATCAGTGAGTCTCTGGCAGGGCTGAGGGTATACAACACCGGGGAGCTGTTTTTT. Translated: CAISESLAGLRVYNTGELFF.

The chain uses TRBV4-1 and TRBJ2-3; perhaps TRBD2 as D (6 bases). Trimming left V 3 bases short and J 6 bases short, with 19 bases between. The CDR3 is made up of 16 amino acids. CDR1 and CDR2 (germline): MGHRA, YSYEKL. The CDR3: CASSHGPRGRSDTQYF. The CDR3 DNA is TGCGCCAGCAGCCATGGCCCGCGTGGGAGGTCCGATACGCAGTATTTT.

CDR3 nucleotide sequence: TGTGCCATCAGTGGTACAGACTCTGGAAACACCATATATTTT. This sequence encodes CAISGTDSGNTIYF. The chain joins TRBV10-3 to TRBJ1-3; D not resolved. Between the trimmed V and J ends, which lost 4 bases and 0 bases, there was a span of 7 bases. The CDR3 runs to 14 residues. Germline V lookup: CDR1 ENHRY, CDR2 SYGVKD.

CDR3 protein: CASRAGASTDTQYF. The DNA of the CDR3 is TGTGCCAGCAGAGCGGGAGCCAGCACAGATACGCAGTATTTT. V and J are TRBV7-8 and TRBJ2-3, with TRBD2 identical over 8 bases. Germline V lookup: CDR1 SGHVS, CDR2 FQNEAQ. The CDR3 is 14 amino acids. Losses at the gene ends were 6 bases for V and 0 bases for J; bases not matched to a gene: 2.

The chain uses TRBV3-1 (or the pseudogene TRBV3-2) and TRBJ2-5; 11 nucleotides line up with TRBD2. Germline V CDR1 and CDR2: LGHDT, YNNKEL (reference sequence). The CDR3 is made up of 21 amino acids. The V and J ends lost 0 bases and 5 bases, in that order; junction bases with no gene match: 20. CDR3 region: CASSQETQAGTSGPGRETQYF. The DNA of the CDR3 is TGTGCCAGCAGCCAAGAAACCCAAGCCGGGACTAGCGGTCCCGGACGGGAGACCCAGTACTTC.

The chain uses TRBV25-1 and TRBJ2-7; D is uncertain. The V gene lost 1 base and the J gene lost 4 bases, with 8 bases spanning the gap. The CDR3 consists of 13 residues. Germline V gene sequence: CDR1 MGHDK, CDR2 SYGVNS. This CDR3 is CASSESNGYEQYF. The CDR3 DNA sequence: TGTGCCAGCAGTGAATCTAACGGATACGAGCAGTACTTC.

This clone was detected only a few times. V is TRBV28 and J is TRBJ2-3; a possible D gene is TRBD2 (6 bases). The CDR3 loop spans 15 amino acids. Germline-derived CDR1 and CDR2 are MDHEN and SYDVKM. Trimming pared 3 bases from V and 2 bases from J, leaving 12 bases between. CDR3 DNA sequence: TGTGCCAGCAGTTTCGCGGGAATAGTCACAGATACGCAGTATTTT. Protein sequence: CASSFAGIVTDTQYF.

This clone occurred once. The chain couples TRBV5-6 to TRBJ1-5; no clear D. V dropped 2 bases and J dropped 2 bases, with 11 bases sitting between them. The CDR3 contains 15 residues. Germline V gene sequence: CDR1 SGHDT, CDR2 YYEEEE. The CDR3 protein is CASSLWPAGNQPQHF. CDR3 coding DNA: TGTGCCAGCAGCTTATGGCCCGCGGGCAATCAGCCCCAGCATTTT.

The V and J genes are TRBV28 and TRBJ1-4, with D possibly being TRBD1 (6 bases). Trimming removed 2 bases from V and 7 bases from J, with 20 bases in between. Germline-derived CDR1 and CDR2 are MDHEN and SYDVKM. The CDR3 runs 17 residues. In DNA, the CDR3 is TGTGCCAGCAGTTTAGGGGTGGGTGTGGCAGGGGTTGAAAAACTGTTTTTT. Translation: CASSLGVGVAGVEKLFF. The entire variable domain, with the rest obtained from reference TRBV28 and TRBJ1-4, is as follows: DVKVTQSSRYLVKRTGEKVFLECVQDMDHENMFWYRQDPGLGLRLIYFSYDVKMKEKGDIPEGYSVSREKKERFSLILESASTNQTSMYLCASSLGVGVAGVEKLFFGSGTQLSVL.

The chain uses TRBV6-5 and TRBJ1-1, with D possibly matching TRBD1 (5 bases). Trimming took off 6 bases at V and 4 bases at J, with 15 bases between the two ends. In germline, CDR1 is MNHEY, CDR2 SVGAGI. The CDR3 consists of 14 residues. The CDR3 here is CASSKDSGSTEAFF. The DNA for the CDR3 is TGTGCCAGCAGCAAAGACAGCGGGAGCACTGAAGCTTTCTTT.

The J gene is TRBJ2-7, the V gene TRBV24-1; 7 positions agree with TRBD2. Germline CDR1 reads KGHDR; CDR2 reads SFDVKD. J gave up 2 bases and V 4 bases, and 13 bases lay outside the gene matches. The CDR3 has 17 amino acids. The CDR3 nucleotides read TGTGCCACCAGTGAGGGAAGTGCGGGAGTAAGCCCCTACGAGCAGTACTTC. It encodes CATSEGSAGVSPYEQYF.

V is TRBV29-1 and J is TRBJ1-1, with D possibly being TRBD1 (6 bases). V was clipped by 1 base and J by 4 bases, with 7 bases between them. The germline gives CDR1 SQVTM, CDR2 ANQGSEA. This CDR3 contains 12 residues. CDR3 in amino acids: CSVEARGTEAFF. CDR3 sequence (DNA): TGCAGCGTTGAAGCCAGGGGCACTGAAGCTTTCTTT.

J is TRBJ2-7 and V is TRBV24-1; no reliable D call. The CDR3 sequence is 13 residues long. Germline V gene lookup returns CDR1 KGHDR and CDR2 SFDVKD. The ends were cut back, 2 bases at V and 1 base at J, with 5 bases in the middle. CDR3 residues: CATSDSVSYEQYF. The CDR3, as DNA: TGTGCCACCAGTGATTCCGTGTCCTACGAGCAGTACTTC.

The chain recombines TRBV7-2 with TRBJ1-1; no definite D call. The CDR3 contains 14 residues. Trimming shortened V by 0 bases and J by 1 base, and 6 bases separated the two germline ends. Germline V gives CDR1 SGHTA, CDR2 FQGNSA. CDR3 coding DNA: TGTGCCAGCAGCTTAGCACGGGAGAACACTGAAGCTTTCTTT. It translates to CASSLARENTEAFF.

The chain has TRBV12-3 or TRBV12-4 and TRBJ2-2; D gene unclear. CDR3 size: 13 residues. V was shortened by 7 bases and J by 9 bases, with 15 bases between the two germline ends. The CDR3 nucleotides are TGTGCCAGCATCCAAATCTTAGGTCGGGAGCTGTTTTTT. The encoded protein is CASIQILGRELFF.

The chain employs TRBV4-2 and TRBJ2-2; 9 bases align to TRBD2. The CDR3 spans 15 residues. Germline-derived CDR1 and CDR2 are LGHNA and YNFKEQ. The V segment lost 6 bases and the J segment 2 bases; nucleotides outside the gene matches: 4. CDR3 DNA sequence: TGTGCCAGCAGAGGGACTAGCCTTAACACCGGGGAGCTGTTTTTT. Translated: CASRGTSLNTGELFF.